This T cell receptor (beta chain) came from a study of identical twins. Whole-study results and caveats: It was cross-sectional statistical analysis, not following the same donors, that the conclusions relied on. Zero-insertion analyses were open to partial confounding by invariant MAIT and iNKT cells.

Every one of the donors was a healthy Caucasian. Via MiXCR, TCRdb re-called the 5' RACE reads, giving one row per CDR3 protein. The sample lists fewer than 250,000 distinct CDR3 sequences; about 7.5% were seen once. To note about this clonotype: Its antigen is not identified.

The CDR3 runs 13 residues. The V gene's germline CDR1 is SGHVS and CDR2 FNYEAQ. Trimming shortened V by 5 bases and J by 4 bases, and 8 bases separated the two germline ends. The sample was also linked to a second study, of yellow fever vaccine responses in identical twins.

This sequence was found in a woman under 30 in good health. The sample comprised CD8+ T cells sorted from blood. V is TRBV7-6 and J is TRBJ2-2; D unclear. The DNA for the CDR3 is TGTGCCAGCAGCCCTTATATCACCGGGGAGCTGTTTTTT. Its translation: CASSPYITGELFF.